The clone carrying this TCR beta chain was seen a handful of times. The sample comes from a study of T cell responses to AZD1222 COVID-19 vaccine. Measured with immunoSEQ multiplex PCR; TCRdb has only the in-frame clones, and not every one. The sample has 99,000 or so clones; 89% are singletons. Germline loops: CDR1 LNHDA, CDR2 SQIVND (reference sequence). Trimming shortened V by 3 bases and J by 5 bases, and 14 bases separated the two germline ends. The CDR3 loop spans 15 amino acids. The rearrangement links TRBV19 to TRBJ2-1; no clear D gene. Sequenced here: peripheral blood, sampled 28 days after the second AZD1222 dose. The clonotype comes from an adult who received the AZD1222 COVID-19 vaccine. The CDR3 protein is CASSIWSATDNEQFF. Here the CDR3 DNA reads TGTGCCAGTAGTATTTGGTCAGCCACGGACAATGAGCAGTTCTTC.